The 18 T cell receptor beta chains reported below all come from one sample, sequenced in a study of T cell clonotyping in hematopoietic cell transplantation. TCRdb's copy holds only in-frame clones and misses some; the assay was immunoSEQ multiplex PCR. The profile covers 7,000 to 10,000 clones, with less than 70% appearing a single time and around a fifth taken by the ten largest. Specimen: peripheral blood mononuclear cells, collected 100 days after allogeneic stem cell transplant. All receptors derive from a male patient between 60 and 69 years old who had an allogeneic stem cell transplant from an unrelated donor, so the T cells may come from the graft donor. Some clones in this sample may be carry-over from other donors' samples.

J is TRBJ2-7 and V is TRBV6-6; 9 nucleotides match TRBD1. The CDR3 spans 14 residues. J was trimmed by 5 bases and V by 2 bases; bases with no gene match: 4. CDR1 and CDR2 from the germline V gene are MNHNY and SVGAGI (reference sequence). This CDR3 reads CASSYMGQGHEQYF. CDR3 nucleotide sequence: TGTGCCAGCAGTTACATGGGACAGGGTCACGAGCAGTACTTC.

The J gene is TRBJ2-7, the V gene TRBV29-1; D may match TRBD1 or TRBD2 (5 bases each). V was cut by 7 bases and J by 2 bases, with 12 bases left in between. The CDR3 covers 12 residues. Germline CDR1 is SQVTM and CDR2 is ANQGSEA. CDR3 loop: CSASLGAYEQYF. The DNA for the CDR3 is TGCAGCGCCAGTCTGGGGGCCTACGAGCAGTACTTC.

The V gene is TRBV6-5, the J gene TRBJ1-2; D may be TRBD1 (6 bases). There are 14 residues in the CDR3. The germline CDR1 and CDR2 sequences are MNHEY and SVGAGI. The V end was cut by 0 bases, the J end by 4 bases, with 9 bases between. The CDR3 loop reads CASSYSAGVYGYTF. CDR3 bases: TGTGCCAGCAGTTACTCGGCAGGGGTCTATGGCTACACCTTC.

The chain joins TRBV5-1 to TRBJ2-3; D ambiguous. CDR1 SGHRS and CDR2 YFSETQ come from the germline V gene. This CDR3 has 14 residues. V gave up 4 bases and J gave up 8 bases, with 17 bases separating them. The CDR3 protein is CASSEAGPQSTQYF. The CDR3 DNA sequence: TGCGCCAGCAGCGAGGCAGGTCCCCAATCTACGCAGTATTTT.

The rearrangement uses TRBV11-3 and TRBJ2-2; TRBD1 might be the D (5 bases). The germline gives CDR1 SGHNT, CDR2 YENEEA. Deletions cut 1 base from V and 7 bases from J, with 10 bases between. The CDR3 extends over 14 amino acids. The DNA of the CDR3 is TGTGCCAGCAGCTTAGCCTCAGGGATCGGGGAGCTGTTTTTT. Protein product: CASSLASGIGELFF.

The chain uses TRBV7-6 and TRBJ1-1, with D tentatively TRBD1 (5 bases). CDR1 and CDR2 from the germline V gene are SGHVS and FNYEAQ. The CDR3 totals 14 residues. Trimming left V 5 bases short and J 2 bases short, with 12 bases between. In DNA form, the CDR3 reads TGTGCCAGCAGCCCAAGTAGGGGCAACACTGAAGCTTTCTTT. Its translation is CASSPSRGNTEAFF.

This chain links TRBV11-2 with TRBJ2-3; TRBD1 is a possible D gene (6 bases). V was trimmed by 4 bases and J by 4 bases, leaving 15 bases between them. Germline assignment: CDR1 SGHAT and CDR2 FQNNGV. The CDR3 has 15 amino acids. Here the CDR3 DNA reads TGTGCCAGCAGCTCCTCGGGACATGGCGCAGATACGCAGTATTTT. Encoded protein: CASSSSGHGADTQYF. The full variable domain, with the rest looked up from reference TRBV11-2 and TRBJ2-3, is EAGVAQSPRYKIIEKRQSVAFWCNPISGHATLYWYQQILGQGPKLLIQFQNNGVVDDSQLPKDRFSAERLKGVDSTLKIQPAKLEDSAVYLCASSSSGHGADTQYFGPGTRLTVL.

This chain connects TRBV27 to TRBJ1-2; TRBD1 aligns across 9 bases. V was clipped by 6 bases and J by 8 bases; unmatched bases: 16. Germline values: CDR1 MNHEY, CDR2 SMNVEV (reference sequence). There are 16 residues in the CDR3. The CDR3 DNA sequence: TGTGCCAGCAGCCCCCGGGGTGAACAGGGGGCGTCAGGCTACACCTTC. Protein product: CASSPRGEQGASGYTF.

In this sample, this clone turned up once. V is TRBV5-1 and J is TRBJ2-7; D unresolved. The germline V gene encodes CDR1 SGHRS and CDR2 YFSETQ. Trimming cost V 0 bases and J 2 bases, with 9 bases left between them. CDR3 size: 14 residues. The CDR3 bases are TGCGCCAGCAGCTTGGTCGGCGGAGCCTACGAGCAGTACTTC. Its translation: CASSLVGGAYEQYF.

The chain has TRBV19 and TRBJ2-1, with 7 nucleotides matching TRBD1. Germline CDR1 and CDR2: LNHDA and SQIVND (reference sequence). The CDR3 covers 15 residues. Trimming at V came to 7 bases and at J to 2 bases, leaving 8 bases not matched to a gene. CDR3 DNA: TGTGCCAGTATCAACAGGGGCGGTACCTACAATGAGCAGTTCTTC. Its translation: CASINRGGTYNEQFF.

This chain connects TRBV6-6 to TRBJ2-5; D is perhaps TRBD1 (6 bases). There are 14 residues in the CDR3. The germline V and J ends were trimmed by 5 bases and 7 bases, with 17 bases remaining between them. Germline CDR1 is MNHNY and CDR2 is SVGAGI (reference sequence). The chain's CDR3 is CASSPRVARGTQYF. CDR3 DNA sequence: TGTGCCAGCAGTCCCCGGGTAGCCAGGGGGACCCAGTACTTC.

CDR3: CASSAGLAGGVEQYF. DNA for the CDR3: TGTGCCAGCAGTGCTGGACTAGCGGGAGGAGTCGAGCAGTACTTC. The rearrangement uses TRBV2 and TRBJ2-7; 14 bases are a match to TRBD2. The germline V gene has CDR1 SNHLY and CDR2 FYNNEI. This CDR3 region has 15 residues. J lost 6 bases, V lost 4 bases, and 5 bases had no gene match.

As concerns this clone: Its ends do not fully match the called genes, so a read error is possible. V usage is TRBV7-7 and J usage is TRBJ2-5, with 7 bases aligning to TRBD2. From germline, CDR1 is SSHAT and CDR2 FNYEAQ (reference sequence). The CDR3 is made up of 16 amino acids. The CDR3 loop is CASSSGSGPSAGAQYF. CDR3 bases: TGTGCTAGCAGCTCCGGATCGGGACCGTCGGCGGGGGCCCAGTACTTC.

The rearrangement joins TRBV15 to TRBJ1-6; a possible D gene is TRBD1 (5 bases). The V and J ends lost 0 bases and 8 bases respectively, with 14 bases between them. CDR3 length: 16 amino acids. The germline CDR1 and CDR2 sequences are LNHNV and YYDKDF (reference sequence). Here the CDR3 DNA reads TGTGCCACCAGCAGAGATGATTTGGGGGATTATTCACCCCTCCACTTT. Translating it yields CATSRDDLGDYSPLHF.

By frequency in the sample, this clone is medium-sized. V gene TRBV30 combines with J gene TRBJ1-1; no firm D call. CDR3 size: 11 residues. Per germline, CDR1 GTSNPN and CDR2 SVGIG (reference sequence). The CDR3: CVGERNTEAFF. CDR3 bases: TGTGTGGGTGAGAGGAACACTGAAGCTTTCTTT.

This chain uses TRBV4-1 with TRBJ1-3, with unresolved D. Between the trimmed V and J ends, which lost 1 base and 0 bases, there was a span of 19 bases. CDR3 length: 19 amino acids. CDR1 MGHRA and CDR2 YSYEKL come from the germline V gene. The CDR3 nucleotides are TGCGCCAGCAGCCAAGCCGCCATAGGGCAGCGGAGCTCTGGAAACACCATATATTTT. Protein: CASSQAAIGQRSSGNTIYF.

The J gene is TRBJ2-7, the V gene TRBV4-2; D unclear. Germline V lookup: CDR1 LGHNA, CDR2 YNFKEQ. Trimming left V 0 bases short and J 0 bases short, with 12 bases between. The CDR3 is 16 amino acids. The CDR3: CASSQEGLSSSYEQYF. CDR3 in DNA: TGTGCCAGCAGCCAAGAAGGTCTTTCCTCCTCCTACGAGCAGTACTTC.

V is TRBV5-1 and J is TRBJ2-7, with a possible D match to TRBD1 (5 bases). From germline, CDR1 is SGHRS and CDR2 YFSETQ. The CDR3 has 17 amino acids. With 4 bases removed from V and 4 bases from J, the gap between germline ends came to 24 bases. The CDR3 nucleotides read TGCGCCAGCAGCGGAGATAAAGGTAGGGGCGCAGTATACGAGCAGTACTTC. Its protein is CASSGDKGRGAVYEQYF. Drawing the rest from reference TRBV5-1 and TRBJ2-7, the complete variable domain is KAGVTQTPRYLIKTRGQQVTLSCSPISGHRSVSWYQQTPGQGLQFLFEYFSETQRNKGNFPGRFSGRQFSNSRSEMNVSTLELGDSALYLCASSGDKGRGAVYEQYFGPGTRLTVT.